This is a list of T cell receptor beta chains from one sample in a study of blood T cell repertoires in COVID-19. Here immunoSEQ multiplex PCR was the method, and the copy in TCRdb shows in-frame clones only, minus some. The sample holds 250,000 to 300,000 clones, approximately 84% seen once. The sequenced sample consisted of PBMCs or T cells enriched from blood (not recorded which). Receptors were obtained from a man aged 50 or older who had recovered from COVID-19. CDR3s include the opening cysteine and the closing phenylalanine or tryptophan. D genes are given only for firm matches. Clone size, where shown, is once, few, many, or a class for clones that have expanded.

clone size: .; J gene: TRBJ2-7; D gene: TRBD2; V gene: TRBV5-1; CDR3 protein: CASSLDSGRVYEQYF; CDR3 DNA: TGCGCCAGCAGCTTGGATAGCGGGAGAGTCTACGAGCAGTACTTC
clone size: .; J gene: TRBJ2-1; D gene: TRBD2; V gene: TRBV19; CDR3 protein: CASSIRLAGGQGTYNEQFF; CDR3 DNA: TGTGCCAGTAGTATCAGGCTAGCGGGAGGGCAGGGCACCTACAATGAGCAGTTCTTC
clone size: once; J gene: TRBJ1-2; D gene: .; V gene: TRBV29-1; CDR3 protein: CSVPLWGGADYGYTF; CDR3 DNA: TGCAGCGTTCCCTTGTGGGGGGGGGCGGACTATGGCTACACCTTC
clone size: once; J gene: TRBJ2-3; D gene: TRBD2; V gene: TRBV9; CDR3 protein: CASSVGGRGGTDTQYF; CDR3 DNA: TGTGCCAGCAGCGTAGGAGGGAGGGGAGGCACAGATACGCAGTATTTT
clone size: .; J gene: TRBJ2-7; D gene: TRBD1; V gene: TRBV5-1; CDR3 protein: CASSEGQNYEQYF; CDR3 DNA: TGCGCCAGCAGCGAGGGACAGAACTACGAGCAGTACTTC
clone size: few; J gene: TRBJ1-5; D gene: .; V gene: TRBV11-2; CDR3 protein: CASSLASINQPQHF; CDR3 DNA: TGTGCCAGCAGCTTAGCCAGTATCAATCAGCCCCAGCATTTT
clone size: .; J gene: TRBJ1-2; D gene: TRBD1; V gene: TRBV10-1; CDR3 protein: CASLTGQGKANYGYTF; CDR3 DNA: TGCGCCAGCCTAACTGGACAGGGTAAAGCTAACTATGGCTACACCTTC
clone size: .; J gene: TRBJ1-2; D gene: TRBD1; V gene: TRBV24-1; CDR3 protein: CATNQGGNGYTF; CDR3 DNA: TGTGCCACCAATCAGGGGGGAAATGGCTACACCTTC
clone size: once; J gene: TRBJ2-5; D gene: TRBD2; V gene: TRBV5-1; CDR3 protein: CASSLAATSGGARQETQYF; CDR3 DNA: TGCGCCAGCAGCTTGGCCGCGACTAGCGGGGGGGCGCGGCAAGAGACCCAGTACTTC
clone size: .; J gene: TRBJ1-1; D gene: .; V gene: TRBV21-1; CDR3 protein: CASRVGGRLAFF; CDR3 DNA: TGTGCCAGCAGAGTAGGGGGCCGTTTGGCTTTCTTT
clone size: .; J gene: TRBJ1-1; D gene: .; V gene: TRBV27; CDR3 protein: CASSLSGAWAGMNTEAFF; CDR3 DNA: TGTGCCAGCAGTTTATCTGGGGCGTGGGCAGGGATGAACACTGAAGCTTTCTTT
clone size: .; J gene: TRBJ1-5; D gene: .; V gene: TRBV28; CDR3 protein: CASSLGHILGQPQHF; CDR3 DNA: TGTGCCAGCAGTTTGGGACACATCTTGGGTCAGCCCCAGCATTTT
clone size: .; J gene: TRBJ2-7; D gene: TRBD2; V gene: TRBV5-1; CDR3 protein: CASSLDRTSGSEQYF; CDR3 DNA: TGCGCCAGCAGCTTGGATCGGACTAGCGGGAGTGAGCAGTACTTC
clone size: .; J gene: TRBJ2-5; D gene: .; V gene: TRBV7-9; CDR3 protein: CASRGQFQETQYF; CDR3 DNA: TGTGCCAGCAGAGGACAGTTTCAAGAGACCCAGTACTTC
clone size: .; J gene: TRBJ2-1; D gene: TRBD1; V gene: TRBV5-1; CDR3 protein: CASSRTGTGGAGPGANEQFF; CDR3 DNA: TGCGCCAGCAGCAGAACCGGGACAGGGGGCGCTGGGCCGGGAGCTAATGAGCAGTTCTTC
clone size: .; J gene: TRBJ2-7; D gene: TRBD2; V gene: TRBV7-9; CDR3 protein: CASTPWRGGSYEQYF; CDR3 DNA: TGTGCCAGCACCCCTTGGCGGGGGGGGTCCTACGAGCAGTACTTC
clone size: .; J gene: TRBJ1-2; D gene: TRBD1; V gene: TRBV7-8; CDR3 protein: CASSYGTAKTYGYTF; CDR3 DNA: TGTGCCAGCAGCTACGGGACAGCGAAAACCTATGGCTACACCTTC
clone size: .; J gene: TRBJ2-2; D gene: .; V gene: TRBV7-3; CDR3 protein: CASSLWPNTGELFF; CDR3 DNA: TGTGCCAGCAGCTTATGGCCAAACACCGGGGAGCTGTTTTTT
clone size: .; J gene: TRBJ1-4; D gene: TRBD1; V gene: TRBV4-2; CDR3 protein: CASSQGQATTNEKLFF; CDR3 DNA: TGTGCCAGCAGCCAGGGACAGGCGACAACTAATGAAAAACTGTTTTTT
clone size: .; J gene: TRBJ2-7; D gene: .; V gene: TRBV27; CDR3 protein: CASPGQSYEQYF; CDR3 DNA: TGTGCCAGTCCCGGACAGAGTTACGAGCAGTACTTC
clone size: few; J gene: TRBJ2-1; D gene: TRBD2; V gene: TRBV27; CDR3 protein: CASSLVAGAFSYNEQFF; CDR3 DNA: TGTGCCAGCAGTTTAGTAGCGGGGGCTTTCTCCTACAATGAGCAGTTCTTC
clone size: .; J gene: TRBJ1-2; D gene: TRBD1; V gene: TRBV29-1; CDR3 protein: CSVEQGVYGYTF; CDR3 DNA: TGCAGCGTCGAACAGGGGGTATATGGCTACACCTTC
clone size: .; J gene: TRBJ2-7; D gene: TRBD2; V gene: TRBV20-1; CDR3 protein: CSASRLAAYEQYF; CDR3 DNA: TGCAGTGCTAGTCGACTAGCCGCCTACGAGCAGTACTTC
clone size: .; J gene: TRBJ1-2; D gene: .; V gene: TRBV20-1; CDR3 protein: CRRGYGYTF; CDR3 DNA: TGCCGTCGCGGCTACGGCTACACCTTC
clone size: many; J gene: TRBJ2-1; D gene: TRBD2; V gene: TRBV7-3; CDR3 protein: CASSVGTSGTNEQFF; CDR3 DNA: TGTGCCAGCAGCGTCGGGACTAGCGGGACCAATGAGCAGTTCTTC
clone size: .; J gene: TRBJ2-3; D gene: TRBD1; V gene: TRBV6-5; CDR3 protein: CASSYGTGNTDTQYF; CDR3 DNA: TGTGCCAGCAGTTACGGGACAGGGAACACAGATACGCAGTATTTT
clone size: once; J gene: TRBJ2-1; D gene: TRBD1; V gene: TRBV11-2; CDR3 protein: CASSPGTGYYNEQFF; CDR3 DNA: TGTGCCAGCAGCCCCGGGACAGGGTACTACAATGAGCAGTTCTTC
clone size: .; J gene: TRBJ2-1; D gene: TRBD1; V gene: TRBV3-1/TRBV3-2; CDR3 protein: CASSPGQSDNEQFF; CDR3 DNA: TGTGCCAGCAGCCCGGGACAGTCCGACAATGAGCAGTTCTTC
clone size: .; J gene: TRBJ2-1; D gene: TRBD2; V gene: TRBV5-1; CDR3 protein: CASSREGVMFGEQFF; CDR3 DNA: TGCGCCAGCAGCCGGGAGGGTGTCATGTTTGGTGAGCAGTTCTTC
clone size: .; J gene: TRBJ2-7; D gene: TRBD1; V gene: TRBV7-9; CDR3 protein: CASSLTPGQYSYEQYF; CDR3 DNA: TGTGCCAGCAGCTTAACCCCGGGACAGTACTCCTACGAGCAGTACTTC
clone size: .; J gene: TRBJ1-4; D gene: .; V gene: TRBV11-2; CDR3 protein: CASSRRGGNEKLFF; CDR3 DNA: TGTGCCAGCAGCAGAAGGGGGGGTAATGAAAAACTGTTTTTT
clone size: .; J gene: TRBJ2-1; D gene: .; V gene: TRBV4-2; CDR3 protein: CASSRPQAGSYNEQFF; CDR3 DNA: TGTGCCAGCAGCCGCCCCCAAGCGGGCTCCTACAATGAGCAGTTCTTC
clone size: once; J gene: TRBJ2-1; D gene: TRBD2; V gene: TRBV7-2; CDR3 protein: CASSLARGLAGSGNEQFF; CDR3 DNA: TGTGCCAGCAGCTTAGCGCGGGGACTAGCGGGTTCAGGGAATGAGCAGTTCTTC
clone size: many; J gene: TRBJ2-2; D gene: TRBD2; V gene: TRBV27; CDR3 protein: CASRRGLAGGRTGELFF; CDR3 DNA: TGTGCCAGCAGGAGGGGGCTAGCGGGAGGCCGGACCGGGGAGCTGTTTTTT
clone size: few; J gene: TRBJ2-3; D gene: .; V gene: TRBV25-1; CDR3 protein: CASSRADTQYF; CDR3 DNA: TGTGCCAGCAGTAGAGCAGATACGCAGTATTTT
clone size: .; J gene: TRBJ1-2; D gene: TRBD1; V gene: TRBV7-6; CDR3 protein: CASSPTGSDYGYTF; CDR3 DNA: TGTGCCAGCAGCCCGACAGGGTCCGACTATGGCTACACCTTC
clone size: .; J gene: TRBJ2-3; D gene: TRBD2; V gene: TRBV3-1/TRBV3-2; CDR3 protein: CASSPLWASGSLDTQYF; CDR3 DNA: TGTGCCAGCAGCCCCTTATGGGCTAGCGGGAGTCTCGATACGCAGTATTTT
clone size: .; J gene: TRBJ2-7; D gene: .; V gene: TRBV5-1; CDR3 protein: CASSSQEQYF; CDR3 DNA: TGCGCCAGCAGTTCTCAGGAGCAGTACTTC
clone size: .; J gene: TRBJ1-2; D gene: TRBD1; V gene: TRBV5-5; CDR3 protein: CASSLARTGVMSYGYTF; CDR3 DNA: TGTGCCAGCAGCTTGGCTAGGACAGGGGTTATGAGCTATGGCTACACCTTC
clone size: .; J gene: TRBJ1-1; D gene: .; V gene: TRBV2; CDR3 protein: CASSEAVVRVRAFF; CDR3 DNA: TGTGCCAGCAGTGAAGCGGTGGTCAGGGTCCGAGCTTTCTTT
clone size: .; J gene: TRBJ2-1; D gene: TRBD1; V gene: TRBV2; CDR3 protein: CASSSTGIGWNEQFF; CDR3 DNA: TGTGCCAGCAGTTCGACAGGGATCGGTTGGAATGAGCAGTTCTTC
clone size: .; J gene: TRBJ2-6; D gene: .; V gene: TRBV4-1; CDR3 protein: CASSWDSANVLTF; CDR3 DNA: TGCGCCAGCAGCTGGGACTCTGCCAACGTCCTGACTTTC
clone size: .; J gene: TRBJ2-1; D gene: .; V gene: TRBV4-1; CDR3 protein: CASSQPIVRRNEQFF; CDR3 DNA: TGCGCCAGCAGCCAACCTATCGTACGGAGGAATGAGCAGTTCTTC
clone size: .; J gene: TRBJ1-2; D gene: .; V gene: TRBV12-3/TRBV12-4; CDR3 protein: CASGPQGAYGYTF; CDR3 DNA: TGTGCCAGCGGACCACAGGGCGCCTATGGCTACACCTTC